The 11 T cell receptor beta chains given below trace back to one sample, sequenced in a study of cytomegalovirus exposure and HLA in healthy donors. 13 Jbeta primers and 60 Vbeta primers were used for the PCR. Libraries were prepared by immunoSEQ multiplex PCR; TCRdb keeps only in-frame clonotypes and omits some of them. The repertoire holds approximately 210,000 clones, with approximately 79% as singletons. Sequencing was carried out using PBMCs. The receptors were sampled from a girl aged 5-17 years in good health and CMV-seropositive.

This chain connects TRBV5-1 to TRBJ1-1, with no clear D. V gave up 0 bases and J gave up 8 bases, with 8 bases separating them. CDR3 length: 12 amino acids. CDR1 and CDR2 (germline): SGHRS, YFSETQ. CDR3 DNA sequence: TGCGCCAGCAGCTTGGACAGCCGCGAAGCTTTCTTT. Its translation is CASSLDSREAFF.

The chain couples TRBV7-8 to TRBJ2-7; TRBD2 aligns across 9 bases. The V and J ends lost 10 bases and 2 bases, in that order; junction bases with no gene match: 12. This CDR3 has 15 amino acids. Germline-derived CDR1 and CDR2 are SGHVS and FQNEAQ. The CDR3 region is CATTAAGGGAYEQYF. The DNA for the CDR3 is TGTGCCACCACCGCAGCAGGCGGGGGGGCCTACGAGCAGTACTTC.

This clone has just a few counts. This chain uses TRBV25-1 with TRBJ1-6, with 7 bases identical to TRBD1. The CDR3 is 14 amino acids. CDR1 is MGHDK, CDR2 SYGVNS, per germline. J was trimmed by 7 bases and V by 4 bases; bases with no gene match: 4. In DNA, the CDR3 is TGTGCCAGCAGTGCCTCAGGGGGAAATTCACCCCTCCACTTT. The encoded protein is CASSASGGNSPLHF.

The chain uses TRBV5-8 and TRBJ1-2; 11 bases fit TRBD1. Germline V gene data show CDR1 as SGHTS and CDR2 as YDEGEE. This CDR3 has 15 amino acids. V was clipped by 3 bases and J by 4 bases; unmatched bases: 5. CDR3 loop: CASSSGQGAGYGYTF. The CDR3 nucleotides read TGTGCCAGCAGCTCAGGACAGGGGGCGGGCTATGGCTACACCTTC.

The CDR3 spells CASAPPTGGWYGYTF. CDR3 DNA sequence: TGTGCTAGTGCCCCGCCGACAGGGGGATGGTATGGCTACACCTTC. The chain has TRBV12-5 and TRBJ1-2; 9 positions match TRBD1. The CDR3 contains 15 residues. V lost 7 bases, J lost 5 bases, and 11 bases stayed unmatched. Germline-derived CDR1 and CDR2 are LGHNT and FRNRAP.

Comment on this clone: A junction end diverges from the germline sequence, so it may reflect a read error. This rearrangement joins TRBV4-1 to TRBJ1-5; D is ambiguous. CDR1 is MGHRA, CDR2 YSYEKL, per germline. This CDR3 contains 12 residues. CDR3: CASSQDLVYLDF. CDR3 in DNA: TGCGCCAGCAGCCAAGATTTAGTTTATTTGGATTTT.

This clone was picked up one time. The chain recombines TRBV18 with TRBJ1-1; 10 nucleotides line up with TRBD1. J lost 1 base, V lost 4 bases, and 3 bases had no gene match. Per germline, CDR1 KGHSH and CDR2 LQKENI. CDR3 length equals 15 residues. CDR3 bases: TGTGCCAGCTCACGGGGGGACAGGGGGAACACTGAAGCTTTCTTT. The encoded protein is CASSRGDRGNTEAFF.

This clone was counted only a few times. The rearrangement links TRBV5-1 to TRBJ2-5, with TRBD2 matching 9 bases. The ends lost 0 bases at V and 6 bases at J; junction bases unmatched: 9. CDR1 and CDR2 (germline): SGHRS, YFSETQ. The CDR3 totals 16 residues. The DNA for the CDR3 is TGCGCCAGCAGCTTGGACGGCGGGGGGGGCTTAAAGACCCAGTACTTC. It translates to CASSLDGGGGLKTQYF.

The chain couples TRBV11-3 to TRBJ2-5; the D gene is possibly TRBD2 (5 bases). The ends were cut back, 4 bases at V and 1 base at J, with 13 bases in the middle. The CDR3 has 15 residues. The V gene's germline CDR1 is SGHNT and CDR2 YENEEA. This CDR3 reads CASSSLGDPQETQYF. DNA of the CDR3: TGTGCCAGCAGCTCCCTCGGGGATCCCCAAGAGACCCAGTACTTC.

V gene TRBV30 combines with J gene TRBJ2-5, with D perhaps TRBD1 (5 bases). The germline V gene has CDR1 GTSNPN and CDR2 SVGIG (reference sequence). The CDR3 sequence is 13 residues long. V shed 2 bases and J shed 2 bases, with 9 bases lying between them. The CDR3 region has the DNA TGTGCCTGGAGTAGGGGCAGTCAAGAGACCCAGTACTTC. It translates to CAWSRGSQETQYF.

This clone has only a few counts. This chain uses TRBV2 with TRBJ2-1, with 13 bases identical to TRBD2. This CDR3 is 16 amino acids long. Germline-derived CDR1 and CDR2 are SNHLY and FYNNEI. V lost 6 bases and J lost 6; bases outside the gene matches: 8. The chain's CDR3 is CASSRTSGGPSNEQFF. CDR3 coding DNA: TGTGCCAGCAGCCGGACTAGCGGGGGCCCGAGCAATGAGCAGTTCTTC.